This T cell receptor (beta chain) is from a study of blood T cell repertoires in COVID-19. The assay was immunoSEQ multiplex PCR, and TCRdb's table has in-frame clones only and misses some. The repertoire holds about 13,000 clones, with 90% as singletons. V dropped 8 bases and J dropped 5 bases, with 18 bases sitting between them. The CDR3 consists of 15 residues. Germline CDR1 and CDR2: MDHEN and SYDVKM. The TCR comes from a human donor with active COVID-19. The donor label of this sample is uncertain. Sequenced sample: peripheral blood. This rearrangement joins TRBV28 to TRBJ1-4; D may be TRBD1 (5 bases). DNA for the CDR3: TGTGCCAGCGGGGGGTGGGGCCGGCCCAATGAAAAACTGTTTTTT. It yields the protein CASGGWGRPNEKLFF.